A selection of T cell receptor beta chains follows, all from one sample in a study of T cell changes during pregnancy in multiple sclerosis. Repertoires were generated with immunoSEQ multiplex PCR, while TCRdb's copy carries only in-frame clones and drops some. The sample records about 67,000 clones, around 92% being singletons. The input for sequencing was peripheral blood, taken in the first trimester of pregnancy. These receptors were taken from a female donor with multiple sclerosis, enrolled in a pregnancy study. Each CDR3 is given with its conserved first and last residue. D genes are given only for firm matches. Clone size is given for some rows only: seen once, a few or many times, or a class if the clone is expanded.

CASSRREGGETQYF | TGTGCCAGCAGCCGGCGGGAGGGAGGAGAGACCCAGTACTTC | few | 14 | TRBJ2-5 | TRBV6-5 | TRBD2
CASSSPLPGAKNIQYF | TGTGCCAGCAGCTCACCCCTACCAGGGGCCAAAAACATTCAGTACTTC | NA | 16 | TRBJ2-4 | TRBV7-4 | NA
CASSDRDNNVLTF | TGTGCCAGCAGCGACCGGGACAACAACGTCCTGACTTTC | once | 13 | TRBJ2-6 | TRBV7-3 | NA
CASRSGAGYEQYF | TGTGCCAGCAGGTCAGGGGCAGGCTACGAGCAGTACTTC | NA | 13 | TRBJ2-7 | TRBV6-6 | NA
CASREGQGATEAFF | TGTGCCAGTAGGGAGGGACAGGGGGCCACTGAAGCTTTCTTT | once | 14 | TRBJ1-1 | TRBV19 | TRBD1
CSVEGGGMNTEAFF | TGCAGCGTTGAAGGGGGGGGGATGAACACTGAAGCTTTCTTT | NA | 14 | TRBJ1-1 | TRBV29-1 | NA
CASSLGLAGATGELFF | TGCGCCAGCAGCTTGGGGCTAGCGGGAGCAACCGGGGAGCTGTTTTTT | NA | 16 | TRBJ2-2 | TRBV5-1 | TRBD2
CASSRDLGGETQYF | TGCGCCAGCAGCAGGGACTTGGGAGGGGAGACCCAGTACTTC | NA | 14 | TRBJ2-5 | TRBV5-1 | TRBD2
CASSLSGRDNEKLFF | TGCGCCAGCAGCTTGTCGGGCAGGGATAATGAAAAACTGTTTTTT | NA | 15 | TRBJ1-4 | TRBV5-1 | NA
CASSFTGKETQYF | TGTGCCAGCAGCTTTACAGGGAAAGAGACCCAGTACTTC | NA | 13 | TRBJ2-5 | TRBV11-2 | NA
CASSGTSGDYEQYF | TGTGCCAGCAGCGGGACTAGCGGGGACTACGAGCAGTACTTC | once | 14 | TRBJ2-7 | TRBV27 | TRBD2
CASSSVNSYEQYF | TGTGCCAGCAGTTCAGTGAACTCCTACGAGCAGTACTTC | once | 13 | TRBJ2-7 | TRBV28 | NA
CASSLWPSGQFKNIQYF | TGTGCCAGCAGTTTATGGCCCTCGGGACAATTCAAAAACATTCAGTACTTC | NA | 17 | TRBJ2-4 | TRBV28 | NA
CASSYLATGTVAEQYF | TGTGCCAGCAGTTACCTTGCGACAGGAACCGTGGCCGAGCAGTACTTC | NA | 16 | TRBJ2-7 | TRBV6-5 | NA
CASSVVRGGTEAFF | TGTGCCAGCAGCGTAGTCCGGGGGGGCACTGAAGCTTTCTTT | NA | 14 | TRBJ1-1 | TRBV9 | NA
CASSPHTNSNYGYTF | TGCGCCAGCAGCCCCCATACGAACTCTAACTATGGCTACACCTTC | NA | 15 | TRBJ1-2 | TRBV4-1 | NA
CASSRPGGLSGIVETQYF | TGTGCCAGCAGCCGCCCGGGGGGACTAAGCGGGATCGTTGAGACCCAGTACTTC | once | 18 | TRBJ2-5 | TRBV5-4 | TRBD2
CAISGTRGTVSYNEQFF | TGTGCCATCAGTGGCACCAGGGGGACGGTCTCCTACAATGAGCAGTTCTTC | once | 17 | TRBJ2-1 | TRBV10-3 | TRBD1
CASSPGTSGPTGELFF | TGTGCCAGCAGCCCCGGGACTAGCGGACCCACCGGGGAGCTGTTTTTT | NA | 16 | TRBJ2-2 | TRBV5-4 | TRBD2
CASSSDRVGTEAFF | TGTGCCAGCAGCTCGGACAGGGTAGGCACTGAAGCTTTCTTT | NA | 14 | TRBJ1-1 | TRBV11-2 | TRBD1
CASSISLQGAYTEAFF | TGTGCCAGTAGTATATCCCTTCAGGGGGCTTACACTGAAGCTTTCTTT | NA | 16 | TRBJ1-1 | TRBV19 | TRBD1
CASSKELSGTYEQYF | TGTGCCAGTAGTAAGGAATTATCCGGGACCTACGAGCAGTACTTC | NA | 15 | TRBJ2-7 | TRBV19 | NA
CASSLLRGADTGELFF | TGTGCCAGCAGCTTATTGCGGGGCGCGGACACCGGGGAGCTGTTTTTT | NA | 16 | TRBJ2-2 | TRBV7-3 | NA
CASSLGGTGEQYF | TGTGCCAGCAGTTTGGGGGGAACCGGCGAGCAGTACTTC | NA | 13 | TRBJ2-7 | TRBV28 | NA
CAISESRTEAFF | TGTGCCATCAGTGAGTCCAGGACTGAAGCTTTCTTT | NA | 12 | TRBJ1-1 | TRBV10-3 | NA
CASSLSGGTSTFRLFNEQFF | TGCGCCAGCAGCTTGTCGGGCGGGACTAGCACGTTTCGATTATTCAATGAGCAGTTCTTC | NA | 20 | TRBJ2-1 | TRBV5-1 | TRBD2
CASSVVTGGTTDTQYF | TGTGCCAGCAGCGTAGTCACAGGGGGCACCACAGATACGCAGTATTTT | NA | 16 | TRBJ2-3 | TRBV9 | TRBD1
CASSLRTESNYGYTF | TGCGCCAGCAGCTTAAGGACAGAAAGTAACTATGGCTACACCTTC | NA | 15 | TRBJ1-2 | TRBV5-1 | NA
CASNGGEWGQPQHF | TGTGCCAGTAATGGGGGGGAATGGGGTCAACCCCAGCATTTT | NA | 14 | TRBJ1-5 | TRBV19 | NA
CASRQGQAFF | TGTGCCAGTCGACAGGGCCAAGCTTTCTTT | NA | 10 | TRBJ1-1 | TRBV28 | TRBD1
CASSQTGTSGASTDTQYF | TGCGCCAGCAGTCAGACCGGGACTAGCGGTGCTAGCACAGATACGCAGTATTTT | NA | 18 | TRBJ2-3 | TRBV10-1 | TRBD2
CASSLQGTGEQYF | TGTGCCAGCAGCCTACAGGGGACGGGCGAGCAGTACTTC | NA | 13 | TRBJ2-7 | TRBV7-9 | TRBD1
CASSFVAGLNSGANVLTF | TGTGCCAGCAGCTTCGTGGCGGGGCTAAACTCTGGGGCCAACGTCCTGACTTTC | NA | 18 | TRBJ2-6 | TRBV7-9 | NA